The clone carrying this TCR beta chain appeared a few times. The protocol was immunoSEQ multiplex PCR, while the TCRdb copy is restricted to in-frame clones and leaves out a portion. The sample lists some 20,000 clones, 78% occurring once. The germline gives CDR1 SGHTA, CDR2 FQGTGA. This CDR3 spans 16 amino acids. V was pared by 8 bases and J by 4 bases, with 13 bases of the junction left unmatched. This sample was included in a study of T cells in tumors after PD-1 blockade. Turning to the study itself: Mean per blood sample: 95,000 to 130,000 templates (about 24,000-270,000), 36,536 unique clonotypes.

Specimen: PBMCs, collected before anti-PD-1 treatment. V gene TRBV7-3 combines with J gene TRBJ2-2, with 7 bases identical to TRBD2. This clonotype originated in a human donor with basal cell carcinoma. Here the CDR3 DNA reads TGTGCCAGCCCTACGGGAGCGGGGAGCTGCACCGGGGAGCTGTTTTTT. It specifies CASPTGAGSCTGELFF.